Following are 20 T cell receptor beta chains from one sample sequenced in a study of T cell repertoires in cytomegalovirus infection (dated by TCRdb to about 2019). Taken with the paper, the label for treatment or condition translates to: in vitro stimulation with specific CMV peptide epitopes to enrich CMV-specific T cells. Antigens of these TCRs are unknown. TCRdb names Illumina HiSeq 1500 as the instrument used. TCRdb reworked the public reads: Q25 trimming with fastp, MiXCR clone assembly, productive beta chains retained. A single entry per CDR3 protein holds the most common genes and DNA from its merged rows. The table for this sample lists fewer than 130,000 distinct CDR3 sequences; less than 55% of them were counted only once. Jointly, the top ten make up about 74% of the sample. Sequenced material: CD8+ T cells from cultured PBMCs, taken from culture after CMV antigen stimulation. Receptor source: a human donor in good health (CMV status not recorded). Some clones in this sample may be carry-over from other donors' samples.

The J gene is TRBJ2-1, the V gene TRBV20-1; 7 nucleotides match TRBD1. J was trimmed by 4 bases and V by 0 bases; bases with no gene match: 9. CDR3 length: 16 residues. Germline CDR1 DFQATT, CDR2 SNEGSKA (reference sequence). The CDR3 sequence: CSARDRGQLHYNEQFF. The CDR3, as DNA: TGCAGTGCTAGAGATCGGGGACAGCTGCATTACAATGAGCAGTTCTTC.

The genes are TRBV12-3 or TRBV12-4 and TRBJ1-1, with 7 bases that match TRBD1. The trim removed 4 bases at V and 3 bases at J, leaving 11 bases unmatched. The CDR3 length is 16 residues. The CDR3 sequence is CASSYRGHSTDTEAFF. The CDR3 DNA reads TGTGCCAGCAGTTACAGGGGACATAGTACGGACACTGAAGCTTTCTTT.

Note on this clonotype: This sequence may be a read error, since a much larger clone differs from it by one base. The chain employs TRBV27 and TRBJ1-5, with D perhaps matching TRBD1 (5 bases). V dropped 8 bases and J dropped 0 bases, with 11 bases sitting between them. This CDR3 has 14 residues. In germline, CDR1 is MNHEY, CDR2 SMNVEV (reference sequence). The DNA of the CDR3 is TGTGCCAGCGGGGACTTTTATAGCAATCAGCCCCAGCATTTT. It is translated as CASGDFYSNQPQHF.

The CDR3 DNA is TGTGCCAGCAGCTTAGGACTGGGGGAAGTTCGGACTGAAGCTTTCTTT. It encodes CASSLGLGEVRTEAFF. This rearrangement joins TRBV7-4 to TRBJ1-1; D is possibly TRBD1 (5 bases). Trimming shortened V by 1 base and J by 5 bases, and 17 bases separated the two germline ends. Germline lookup yields CDR1 SGHVT and CDR2 SQSDAQ. The CDR3 spans 16 residues.

V gene TRBV5-8 combines with J gene TRBJ2-1, with TRBD1 matching 7 bases. The CDR3 consists of 16 residues. V lost 1 base and J lost 2; bases outside the gene matches: 6. Looked up from germline, CDR1 is SGHTS and CDR2 is YDEGEE. The chain's CDR3 is CASSLRQGVPYNEQFF. As DNA, the CDR3 is TGTGCCAGCAGCTTGCGACAGGGCGTCCCCTACAATGAGCAGTTCTTC. Supplemented by reference TRBV5-8 and TRBJ2-1, the full variable domain reads EAGVTQSPTHLIKTRGQQATLRCSPISGHTSVYWYQQALGLGLQFLLWYDEGEERNRGNFPPRFSGRQFPNYSSELNVNALELEDSALYLCASSLRQGVPYNEQFFGPGTRLTVL.

Only a few counts were recorded for this clonotype. The gene calls are TRBV7-2 and TRBJ1-3; no definite D call. Germline loops: CDR1 SGHTA, CDR2 FQGNSA. V was shortened by 5 bases and J by 6 bases, with 17 bases between the two germline ends. The CDR3 has 15 residues. The CDR3 spells CASSPSQAALNTIYF. CDR3 coding DNA: TGTGCCAGCAGCCCGTCCCAGGCAGCACTAAACACCATATATTTT. The whole variable domain, filled in from reference TRBV7-2 and TRBJ1-3, reads GAGVSQSPSNKVTEKGKDVELRCDPISGHTALYWYRQSLGQGLEFLIYFQGNSAPDKSGLPSDRFSAERTGGSVSTLTIQRTQQEDSAVYLCASSPSQAALNTIYFGEGSWLTVV.

The sample holds a few counts of this clonotype. This rearrangement joins TRBV7-6 to TRBJ1-1; TRBD1 aligns across 7 bases. With 5 bases clipped from V and 4 bases from J, the junction kept 4 bases outside the gene matches. Germline lookup yields CDR1 SGHVS and CDR2 FNYEAQ. CDR3 length equals 13 residues. In nucleotides, the CDR3 is TGTGCCAGCAGCCCAAACAGGGGCACTGAAGCTTTCTTT. Translating it yields CASSPNRGTEAFF.

There are a few counts of this clonotype. The V and J genes are TRBV4-1 and TRBJ1-4; tentative D call: TRBD1 (6 bases). The CDR3 is made up of 18 amino acids. The ends were cut back, 4 bases at V and 0 bases at J, with 18 bases in the middle. Germline V gene data show CDR1 as MGHRA and CDR2 as YSYEKL. The CDR3 protein is CASSLLGGPDATNEKLFF. Written as DNA, the CDR3 is TGCGCCAGCAGCCTCCTCGGGGGGCCGGATGCAACTAATGAAAAACTGTTTTTT.

The table lists this clonotype with many counts. V gene TRBV6-5 combines with J gene TRBJ2-7; D is unclear. Germline lookup yields CDR1 MNHEY and CDR2 SVGAGI. The CDR3 has 13 residues. The germline V and J ends were trimmed by 0 bases and 3 bases, with 6 bases remaining between them. For the CDR3, the DNA is TGTGCCAGCAGTTACTCGCGGAACTACGAGCAGTACTTC. Its protein is CASSYSRNYEQYF.

The rearrangement links TRBV7-2 to TRBJ2-7; D gene ambiguous. V was clipped by 7 bases and J by 0 bases, with 13 bases between them. Germline CDR1 and CDR2: SGHTA and FQGNSA. CDR3 length equals 14 residues. This CDR3 reads CASTATGLSYEQYF. The CDR3 DNA reads as TGTGCCAGCACTGCGACGGGCCTCTCCTACGAGCAGTACTTC. Based on the CDR3 plus reference TRBV7-2 and TRBJ2-7, the full variable domain is GAGVSQSPSNKVTEKGKDVELRCDPISGHTALYWYRQSLGQGLEFLIYFQGNSAPDKSGLPSDRFSAERTGGSVSTLTIQRTQQEDSAVYLCASTATGLSYEQYFGPGTRLTVT.

This rearrangement joins TRBV7-9 to TRBJ2-7, with D perhaps TRBD1 (5 bases). The CDR3 is 13 residues long. Germline V lookup: CDR1 SEHNR, CDR2 FQNEAQ (reference sequence). The ends were cut back, 4 bases at V and 3 bases at J, with 10 bases in the middle. CDR3 in amino acids: CASSSSDNYEQYF. In DNA form, the CDR3 reads TGTGCCAGCAGCTCCTCGGACAACTACGAGCAGTACTTC.

The chain combines TRBV27 with TRBJ1-5; possible D gene TRBD1, 5 bases. Germline V gene sequence: CDR1 MNHEY, CDR2 SMNVEV (reference sequence). Trimming cost V 6 bases and J 9 bases, with 18 bases left between them. CDR3 length: 14 residues. The CDR3 nucleotides read TGTGCCAGCAGCTTGGCAGGGCAGTTTTGGCCCCAGCATTTT. Translation gives CASSLAGQFWPQHF.

Only a few counts were recorded for this clonotype. V gene TRBV6-1 combines with J gene TRBJ2-2; D remains ambiguous. The germline V gene encodes CDR1 MNHNS and CDR2 SASEGT. Trimming shortened V by 1 base and J by 5 bases, and 5 bases separated the two germline ends. The CDR3 has 13 amino acids. The CDR3 DNA reads as TGTGCCAGCAGTGAAGGGTGGACCGGGGAGCTGTTTTTT. Amino acids: CASSEGWTGELFF.

The chain joins TRBV13 to TRBJ1-6; D gene unclear. Germline values: CDR1 PRHDT, CDR2 FYEKMQ (reference sequence). The length of the CDR3 is 16 residues. Trimming left V 4 bases short and J 9 bases short, with 19 bases between. CDR3 sequence: CASSSLNKLGGSPLHF. The CDR3 bases are TGTGCCAGCAGCTCCCTAAACAAGTTGGGCGGTTCACCCCTCCACTTT.

This chain connects TRBV7-9 to TRBJ2-1; D call uncertain. Germline V gene lookup returns CDR1 SEHNR and CDR2 FQNEAQ (reference sequence). CDR3 size: 15 residues. The V and J ends lost 2 bases and 6 bases respectively, with 14 bases between them. The CDR3 nucleotides are TGTGCCAGCAGCTTATTTTTTTTGAGCAGCAATGAGCAGTTCTTC. Protein: CASSLFFLSSNEQFF. Together with reference TRBV7-9 and TRBJ2-1, the CDR3 gives the full variable domain: DTGVSQNPRHKITKRGQNVTFRCDPISEHNRLYWYRQTLGQGPEFLTYFQNEAQLEKSRLLSDRFSAERPKGSFSTLEIQRTEQGDSAMYLCASSLFFLSSNEQFFGPGTRLTVL.

This clonotype turned up a few times. The chain employs TRBV6-1 and TRBJ2-3; 8 nucleotides agree with TRBD2. Losses at the gene ends were 3 bases for V and 4 bases for J; bases not matched to a gene: 6. The germline CDR1 and CDR2 sequences are MNHNS and SASEGT. This CDR3 contains 15 residues. The DNA for the CDR3 is TGTGCCAGCAGTGAGGGACTAGGGCCCGCAGATACGCAGTATTTT. It specifies CASSEGLGPADTQYF.

This clonotype appeared a few times. V gene TRBV4-1 combines with J gene TRBJ2-1, with D possibly called TRBD1 or TRBD2 (5 bases each). Trimming shortened V by 4 bases and J by 0 bases, and 16 bases separated the two germline ends. CDR1 is MGHRA, CDR2 YSYEKL, per germline. The CDR3 spans 17 residues. CDR3: CASSRQRDLGSYNEQFF. CDR3 in DNA: TGCGCCAGCAGCCGCCAAAGGGACCTTGGCTCCTACAATGAGCAGTTCTTC.

This chain uses TRBV7-2 with TRBJ1-1; 7 nucleotides align to TRBD1. Germline V gene data show CDR1 as SGHTA and CDR2 as FQGNSA. There are 15 residues in the CDR3. V shed 5 bases and J 4 bases; nucleotides not matched to a gene: 10. Here the CDR3 reads CASSMHEGASTEAFF. The CDR3 nucleotides are TGTGCCAGCAGCATGCATGAGGGGGCGAGCACTGAAGCTTTCTTT.

This rearrangement joins TRBV20-1 to TRBJ2-4, with D perhaps TRBD1 (6 bases). CDR1 DFQATT and CDR2 SNEGSKA come from the germline V gene (reference sequence). Trimming left V 3 bases short and J 5 bases short, with 11 bases between. The CDR3 length is 13 residues. CDR3 region: CSASPWTENIQYF. CDR3 sequence (DNA): TGCAGTGCTAGCCCCTGGACAGAAAACATTCAGTACTTC.

Concerning this clonotype: The junction departs from the called germline gene at one end, perhaps through a read error. The gene calls are TRBV7-6 and TRBJ2-7, with 8 bases matching TRBD2. This CDR3 has 15 residues. Germline values: CDR1 SGHVS, CDR2 FNYEAQ. CDR3 nucleotides: TGTGTCAGCAGCCCCGAGAGACTAGCGAGCTACGAGCAGTACTTC. It translates to CVSSPERLASYEQYF.